This TCR beta chain was sequenced in a study of PD-1 blockade in classical Hodgkin lymphoma. Whole-study findings and limits: Patients with an early start, nivolumab under 1 year after ASCT, were excluded. A significant rise in TCR diversity was seen by C4D1 for CD4+ cells but not for CD8+ cells. Whoever responded completely had baseline diversity much like that seen in newly diagnosed patients. Reports indicated that newly diagnosed patients had lower baseline TCR diversity than healthy donors did.

Sequencing was performed with immunoSEQ multiplex PCR; in TCRdb, only in-frame clones are kept and a portion is missing. The table includes about 28,000 clones, roughly 75% detected once. Germline lookup yields CDR1 MNHNS and CDR2 SASEGT. J gave up 4 bases and V 8 bases, and 10 bases lay outside the gene matches. CDR3 length: 14 amino acids. Described time point: cycle 4 day 1 (C4D1), after around six weeks of nivolumab. Every patient relapsed after autologous stem cell transplantation, and brentuximab vedotin exposure varied. To note about this clone: Its target is unknown.

The chain has TRBV6-1 and TRBJ1-2; 7 nucleotides match TRBD1. This clonotype was obtained from a human donor with classical Hodgkin lymphoma. The input for sequencing was peripheral blood mononuclear cells (PBMCs), taken before the fourth cycle of nivolumab. In DNA form, the CDR3 reads TGTGCCAGCGGGGGGGACAGACCCGCCTATGGCTACACCTTC. It yields the protein CASGGDRPAYGYTF.